These 3 T cell receptor beta chains were sequenced from one sample in a study of blood T cell repertoires in COVID-19. Produced via immunoSEQ multiplex PCR; TCRdb's table is partial and in-frame only. This table has roughly 220,000 clones, approximately 84% appearing once. The sample was PBMCs or T cells enriched from blood (not recorded which). These receptors were taken from a man in his forties who had recovered from COVID-19.

The CDR3 DNA reads TGTGCCAGCAGCTTGGTCCCCCGGGAGTCCACAGATACGCAGTATTTT. Encoded protein: CASSLVPRESTDTQYF. The chain carries TRBV5-5 and TRBJ2-3; TRBD2 might be the D (6 bases). The germline CDR1 and CDR2 sequences are SGHKS and YYEKEE (reference sequence). V lost 0 bases, J lost 2 bases, and 13 bases lay in between. The CDR3 length is 16 residues.

This chain connects TRBV6-5 to TRBJ1-6; D not certain. Germline V gene sequence: CDR1 MNHEY, CDR2 SVGAGI. The V and J ends lost 3 bases and 7 bases respectively, with 7 bases between them. CDR3 length: 13 residues. The CDR3 DNA sequence: TGTGCCAGCAGTTATAGCGGAAATTCACCCCTCCACTTT. The encoded protein is CASSYSGNSPLHF.

The chain is built from TRBV11-1 and TRBJ2-3, with D perhaps matching TRBD1 (6 bases). The germline V gene has CDR1 SGHAT and CDR2 FQDESV (reference sequence). The CDR3 totals 16 residues. V lost 1 base to trimming and J lost 0 bases, with 11 bases between them. The CDR3 here is CASSLGTRGSTDTQYF. CDR3 bases: TGTGCCAGCAGCTTAGGGACGAGGGGGAGCACAGATACGCAGTATTTT.